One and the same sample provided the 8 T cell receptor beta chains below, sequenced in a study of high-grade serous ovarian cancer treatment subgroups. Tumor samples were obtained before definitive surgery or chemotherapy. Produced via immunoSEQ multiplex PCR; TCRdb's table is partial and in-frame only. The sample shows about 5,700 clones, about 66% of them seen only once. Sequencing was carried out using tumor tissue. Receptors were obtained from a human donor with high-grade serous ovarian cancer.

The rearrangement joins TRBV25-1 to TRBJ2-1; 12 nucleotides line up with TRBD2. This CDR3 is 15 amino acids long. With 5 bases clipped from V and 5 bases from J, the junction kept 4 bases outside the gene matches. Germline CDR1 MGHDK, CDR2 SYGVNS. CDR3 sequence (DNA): TGTGCCAGCAGTCTACGGACTAGCGGGGACAATGAGCAGTTCTTC. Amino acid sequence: CASSLRTSGDNEQFF.

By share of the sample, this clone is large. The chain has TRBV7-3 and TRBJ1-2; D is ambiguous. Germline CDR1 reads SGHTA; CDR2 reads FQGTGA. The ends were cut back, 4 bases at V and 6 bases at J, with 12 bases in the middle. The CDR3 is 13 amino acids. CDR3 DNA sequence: TGTGCCAGCAGCTGGCAGGCCGGTAATGGCTACACCTTC. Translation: CASSWQAGNGYTF.

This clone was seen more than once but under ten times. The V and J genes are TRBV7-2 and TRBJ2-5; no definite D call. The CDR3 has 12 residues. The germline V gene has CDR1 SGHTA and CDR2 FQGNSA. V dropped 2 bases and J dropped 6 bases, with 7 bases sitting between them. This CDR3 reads CASSLSYQTQYF. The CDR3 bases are TGTGCCAGCAGCTTATCGTATCAGACCCAGTACTTC.

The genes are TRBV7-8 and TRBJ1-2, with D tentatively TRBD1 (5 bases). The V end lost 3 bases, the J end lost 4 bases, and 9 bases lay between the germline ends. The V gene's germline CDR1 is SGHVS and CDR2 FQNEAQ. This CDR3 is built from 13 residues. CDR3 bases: TGTGCCAGCAGCTTCGGGGGAATCTATGGCTACACCTTC. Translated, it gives CASSFGGIYGYTF.

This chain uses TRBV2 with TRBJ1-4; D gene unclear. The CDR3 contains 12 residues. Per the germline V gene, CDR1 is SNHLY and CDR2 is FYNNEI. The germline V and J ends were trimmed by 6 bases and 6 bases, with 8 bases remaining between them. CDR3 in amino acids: CASRAEYEKLFF. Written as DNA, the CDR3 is TGTGCCAGCAGAGCCGAGTATGAAAAACTGTTTTTT. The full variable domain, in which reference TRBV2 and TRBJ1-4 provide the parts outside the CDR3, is EPEVTQTPSHQVTQMGQEVILRCVPISNHLYFYWYRQILGQKVEFLVSFYNNEISEKSEIFDDQFSVERPDGSNFTLKIRSTKLEDSAMYFCASRAEYEKLFFGSGTQLSVL.

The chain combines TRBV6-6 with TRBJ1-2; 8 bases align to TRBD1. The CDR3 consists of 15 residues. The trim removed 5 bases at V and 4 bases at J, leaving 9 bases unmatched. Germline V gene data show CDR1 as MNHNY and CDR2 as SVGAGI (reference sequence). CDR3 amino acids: CASSTRTGMAYGYTF. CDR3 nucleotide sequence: TGTGCCAGCAGTACCCGGACAGGGATGGCCTATGGCTACACCTTC.

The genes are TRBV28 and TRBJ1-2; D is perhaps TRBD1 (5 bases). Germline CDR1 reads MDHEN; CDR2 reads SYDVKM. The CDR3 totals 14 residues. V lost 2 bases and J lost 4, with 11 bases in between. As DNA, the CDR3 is TGTGCCAGCAGTTTAGGCAGGGTACTCTATGGCTACACCTTC. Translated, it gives CASSLGRVLYGYTF.

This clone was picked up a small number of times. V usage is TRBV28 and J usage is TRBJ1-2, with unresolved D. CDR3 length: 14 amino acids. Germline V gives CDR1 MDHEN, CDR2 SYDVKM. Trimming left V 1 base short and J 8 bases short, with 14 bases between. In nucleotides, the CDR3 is TGTGCCAGCAGTTTATCCCAGGACTCCTGGGGCTACACCTTC. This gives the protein CASSLSQDSWGYTF.